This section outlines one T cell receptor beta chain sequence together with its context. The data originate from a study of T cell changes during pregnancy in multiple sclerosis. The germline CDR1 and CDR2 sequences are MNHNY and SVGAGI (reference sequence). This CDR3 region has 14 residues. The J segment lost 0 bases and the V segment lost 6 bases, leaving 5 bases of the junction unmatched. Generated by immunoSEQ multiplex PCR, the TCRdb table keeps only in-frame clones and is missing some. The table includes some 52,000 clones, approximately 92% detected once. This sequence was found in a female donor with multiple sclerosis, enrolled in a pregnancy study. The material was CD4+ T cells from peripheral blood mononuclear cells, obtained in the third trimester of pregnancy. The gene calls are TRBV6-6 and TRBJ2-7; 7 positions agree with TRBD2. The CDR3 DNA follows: TGTGCCAGCAGACCTAGCGGAAGCTCCTACGAGCAGTACTTC. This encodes CASRPSGSSYEQYF.